This T cell receptor (beta chain) was recorded in a study of T-cell reconstitution after alpha-beta-depleted transplantation in children. General study points: After transplant, high TCRbeta diversity at day 60 in some patients arose from surviving recipient T cells and thymic progenitors. Several hundred expanded graft clones reportedly supplied alpha-beta T cells about two months after transplant. Once a year had passed after transplant, T-cell counts and diversity came mostly from newly produced T cells.

This clonotype was detected only a few times. The antigen is undetermined. CDR3 length: 14 amino acids. Germline CDR1 reads SGDLS; CDR2 reads YYNGEE. V lost 3 bases and J lost 2; bases outside the gene matches: 4. TCRbeta library preparation incorporated unique molecular identifiers. TCRdb re-called the PCR reads with MiXCR, one entry per CDR3 protein. The table lists about 300,000 distinct CDR3 sequences, around 7.3% of them singletons. This specimen consisted of peripheral blood, obtained 360 days after TCRalphabeta/CD19-depleted stem cell transplant. The TCR was taken from a female patient aged 2-9 years who had a stem cell transplant for Fanconi anemia, so the T cells may come from the graft donor. This chain joins TRBV9 and TRBJ1-2; 7 positions match TRBD1. Written as DNA, the CDR3 is TGTGCCAGCAGCGCCCAGGGACAGAACTATGGCTACACCTTC. Translation gives CASSAQGQNYGYTF.